This record looks at one TCR beta chain sequence and its context. The antigen remains unidentified. Clones were sequenced by immunoSEQ multiplex PCR, and TCRdb holds only the in-frame ones, with some missing. The sample lists approximately 25,000 clones, nearly 55% seen once, with 20% to 25% in the top ten. The sample comes from a study of radiation and T cells in renal cell carcinoma. The treatment is: treatment-naive control, cytoreductive nephrectomy. This renal cell carcinoma was of the clear cell type. Control tumors came from a handful of females and over 9 males, aged roughly 40 to 90. Study outcomes and limitations: Intratumoral heterogeneity was not captured in these approximately 1 g regions.

Source: tumor tissue, taken from a patient whose treatment was nephrectomy without radiotherapy. This TCR derives from a human donor with renal cell carcinoma.

The CDR3 here is CASSTGVGGAGYGYTF. The CDR3 coding sequence is TGTGCCAGCAGCACAGGGGTGGGGGGCGCGGGCTATGGCTACACCTTC. This chain links TRBV2 with TRBJ1-2, with TRBD1 matching 7 bases. After removal of 6 bases from V and 4 bases from J, the junction contained 14 bases not matched to a gene. The germline V gene encodes CDR1 SNHLY and CDR2 FYNNEI. The CDR3 consists of 16 residues.